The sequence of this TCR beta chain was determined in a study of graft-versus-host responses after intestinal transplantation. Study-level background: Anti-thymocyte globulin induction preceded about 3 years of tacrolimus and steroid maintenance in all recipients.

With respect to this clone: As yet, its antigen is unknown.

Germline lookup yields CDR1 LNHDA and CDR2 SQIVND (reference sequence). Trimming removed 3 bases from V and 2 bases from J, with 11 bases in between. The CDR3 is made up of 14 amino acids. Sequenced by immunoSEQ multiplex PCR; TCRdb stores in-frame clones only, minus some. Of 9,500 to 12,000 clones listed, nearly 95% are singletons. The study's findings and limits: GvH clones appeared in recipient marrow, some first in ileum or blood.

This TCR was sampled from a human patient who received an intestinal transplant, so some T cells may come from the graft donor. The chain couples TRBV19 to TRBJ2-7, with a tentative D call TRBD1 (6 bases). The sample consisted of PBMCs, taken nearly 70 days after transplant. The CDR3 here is CASSILGDTYEQYF. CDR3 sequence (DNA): TGTGCCAGTAGTATTTTGGGGGACACCTACGAGCAGTACTTC.